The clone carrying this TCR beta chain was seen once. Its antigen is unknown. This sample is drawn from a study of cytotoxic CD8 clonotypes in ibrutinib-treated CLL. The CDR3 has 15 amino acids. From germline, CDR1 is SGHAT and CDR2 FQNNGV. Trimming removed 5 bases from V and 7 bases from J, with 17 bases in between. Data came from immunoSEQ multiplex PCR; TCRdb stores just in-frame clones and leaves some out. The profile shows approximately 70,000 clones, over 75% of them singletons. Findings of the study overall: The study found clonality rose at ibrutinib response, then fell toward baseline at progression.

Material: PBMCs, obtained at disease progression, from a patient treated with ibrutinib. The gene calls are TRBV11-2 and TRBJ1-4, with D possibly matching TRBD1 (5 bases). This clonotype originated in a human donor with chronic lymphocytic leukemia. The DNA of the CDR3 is TGTGCCAGCAGCCCCTGGGGGGGGTTTCGTGAAAAACTGTTTTTT. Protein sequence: CASSPWGGFREKLFF. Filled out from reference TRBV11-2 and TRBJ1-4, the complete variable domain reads EAGVAQSPRYKIIEKRQSVAFWCNPISGHATLYWYQQILGQGPKLLIQFQNNGVVDDSQLPKDRFSAERLKGVDSTLKIQPAKLEDSAVYLCASSPWGGFREKLFFGSGTQLSVL.